This T cell receptor beta chain derives from a study of T cell changes during pregnancy in multiple sclerosis. TCRdb's copy holds only in-frame clones and misses some; the assay was immunoSEQ multiplex PCR. This sample has 55,000 to 65,000 clones, with 85% to 95% found just once. The CDR3 sequence is 15 residues long. V lost 6 bases and J lost 6; bases outside the gene matches: 11. The germline CDR1 and CDR2 sequences are MNHEY and SVGAGI. The chain couples TRBV6-5 to TRBJ2-7, with TRBD1 matching over 10 bases. Source: peripheral blood, taken in the first trimester of pregnancy. The receptor was isolated from a female donor with multiple sclerosis, enrolled in a pregnancy study. This CDR3 is CASSFAGTGDSEQYF. CDR3 bases: TGTGCCAGCAGCTTCGCCGGGACAGGGGACTCCGAGCAGTACTTC.